This TCR beta chain emerged from a study of T cell repertoires in cytomegalovirus infection. Each CDR3 protein is one row after TCRdb ran MiXCR on the reads. The sample shows about 150,000 distinct CDR3 sequences, about a quarter of them seen only once. This clonotype was picked up a small number of times. The material sequenced was PBMCs. This receptor was taken from a human donor in good health (CMV status not recorded). Some clones in this sample may be carry-over from other donors' samples.

CDR3: CASSLVGQGVNEQFF. The CDR3 nucleotides read TGTGCCAGCAGCTTGGTCGGACAGGGGGTCAATGAGCAGTTCTTC. The rearrangement links TRBV5-4 to TRBJ2-1, with TRBD1 matching over 10 bases. Germline CDR1 is SGHNT and CDR2 is YYREEE (reference sequence). CDR3 size: 15 residues. Losses at the gene ends were 0 bases for V and 6 bases for J; bases not matched to a gene: 3.